Below are 14 T cell receptor beta chains sequenced from a single sample in a study of cytomegalovirus exposure and HLA in healthy donors. The PCR used 60 Vbeta and 13 Jbeta primers. The protocol was immunoSEQ multiplex PCR, while the TCRdb copy is restricted to in-frame clones and leaves out a portion. The profile shows some 110,000 clones, approximately 70% of them singletons. The sample taken for sequencing was PBMCs. The receptors were sampled from a man under 40 in good health and CMV-seropositive.

CDR3 in amino acids: CASSWDRGRNNQPQHF. The CDR3 nucleotides are TGTGCCAGCAGCTGGGACAGGGGGCGAAACAATCAGCCCCAGCATTTT. V usage is TRBV5-8 and J usage is TRBJ1-5; 12 bases match TRBD1. CDR3 size: 16 residues. V lost 3 bases, J lost 3 bases, and 4 bases stayed unmatched. Germline V gene lookup returns CDR1 SGHTS and CDR2 YDEGEE.

The V gene is TRBV13, the J gene TRBJ2-3, with 9 bases that match TRBD2. After removal of 5 bases from V and 4 bases from J, the junction contained 10 bases not matched to a gene. Germline CDR1 and CDR2: PRHDT and FYEKMQ (reference sequence). This CDR3 is built from 16 residues. The CDR3 DNA reads as TGTGCCAGCAGCCCGCAAGCGGGAGGCTTGCCAGATACGCAGTATTTT. It is translated as CASSPQAGGLPDTQYF.

This clone has only a few counts. The genes are TRBV30 and TRBJ2-4; D is undetermined. The CDR3 runs 15 residues. The germline gives CDR1 GTSNPN, CDR2 SVGIG (reference sequence). The V and J ends lost 0 bases and 3 bases respectively, with 12 bases between them. This CDR3 is CAWSVPRVDKNIQYF. The CDR3 DNA follows: TGTGCCTGGAGTGTACCCCGGGTAGACAAAAACATTCAGTACTTC.

The chain uses TRBV18 and TRBJ1-3; D is unclear. The CDR3 totals 15 residues. The germline gives CDR1 KGHSH, CDR2 LQKENI. V shed 0 bases and J shed 0 bases, with 6 bases lying between them. The DNA for the CDR3 is TGTGCCAGCTCACCACCGGCCGACTCTGGAAACACCATATATTTT. It translates to CASSPPADSGNTIYF.

The V and J genes are TRBV29-1 and TRBJ2-1; tentative D call: TRBD1 (6 bases). CDR1 and CDR2 from the germline V gene are SQVTM and ANQGSEA. This CDR3 spans 15 amino acids. The V gene lost 6 bases and the J gene lost 1 base, with 16 bases spanning the gap. CDR3 DNA sequence: TGCAGCGTACTGTCCGGGACACTATCCTACAATGAGCAGTTCTTC. This encodes CSVLSGTLSYNEQFF.

This chain joins TRBV6-6 and TRBJ2-7; D is uncertain. The CDR3 has 13 residues. CDR1 is MNHNY, CDR2 SVGAGI, per germline (reference sequence). V lost 6 bases and J 5 bases, leaving 14 bases between the germline ends. CDR3 nucleotide sequence: TGTGCCAGCAGCCAACTGGGCAGGAACGAGCAGTACTTC. It encodes CASSQLGRNEQYF.

The V and J genes are TRBV7-2 and TRBJ2-3; 9 nucleotides agree with TRBD2. J was trimmed by 5 bases and V by 5 bases; bases with no gene match: 5. The CDR3 loop spans 14 amino acids. Germline V lookup: CDR1 SGHTA, CDR2 FQGNSA. The CDR3 DNA reads TGTGCCAGCAGCCAGGGACTAGCTGGAGATACGCAGTATTTT. It translates to CASSQGLAGDTQYF.

The chain uses TRBV11-2 and TRBJ2-5; a possible D gene is TRBD2 (5 bases). The J call could be wrong; TRBJ2-7 is a better fit for the DNA end. The germline V gene encodes CDR1 SGHAT and CDR2 FQNNGV. The CDR3 loop spans 12 amino acids. The CDR3 loop reads CASSPGVYEQYF. The CDR3 coding sequence is TGTGCCAGCAGCCCCGGGGTCTACGAGCAGTACTTC.

The chain has TRBV6-5 and TRBJ1-5; 8 positions agree with TRBD1. Trimming removed 7 bases from V and 7 bases from J; junction bases left unmatched: 9. The CDR3 spans 14 residues. Germline values: CDR1 MNHEY, CDR2 SVGAGI. CDR3 in amino acids: CASTPSGGRQPQHF. DNA for the CDR3: TGTGCCAGCACCCCTTCAGGGGGCAGACAGCCCCAGCATTTT.

This chain connects TRBV5-8 to TRBJ1-1; 10 positions agree with TRBD1. J lost 0 bases, V lost 3 bases, and 2 bases had no gene match. Germline CDR1 is SGHTS and CDR2 is YDEGEE. CDR3 length: 15 amino acids. CDR3 bases: TGTGCCAGCAGCTGGGGACAGGGGATGAACACTGAAGCTTTCTTT. Protein product: CASSWGQGMNTEAFF.

This sequence joins TRBV30 and TRBJ2-2; a possible D gene is TRBD1 (5 bases). The ends were cut back, 1 base at V and 0 bases at J, with 9 bases in the middle. The CDR3 is 15 amino acids. The germline CDR1 and CDR2 sequences are GTSNPN and SVGIG (reference sequence). In nucleotides, the CDR3 is TGTGCCTGGAGTGGGGTCAGGGCGAACACCGGGGAGCTGTTTTTT. Protein product: CAWSGVRANTGELFF.

The rearrangement uses TRBV29-1 and TRBJ1-2; 8 nucleotides agree with TRBD1. The V and J ends lost 4 bases and 6 bases, in that order; junction bases with no gene match: 7. The CDR3 is 13 amino acids. Germline-derived CDR1 and CDR2 are SQVTM and ANQGSEA. The CDR3 is CSVGDRGFDGYTF. The DNA of the CDR3 is TGCAGCGTTGGTGACAGGGGATTTGATGGCTACACCTTC.

This sequence joins TRBV15 and TRBJ1-5; 11 bases match TRBD1. The germline gives CDR1 LNHNV, CDR2 YYDKDF (reference sequence). The V gene end was trimmed by 1 base and the J gene end by 7 bases; junction bases not matched to a gene: 0. This CDR3 spans 14 amino acids. The DNA for the CDR3 is TGTGCCACCAGCAGAGGGACAGGGGGCCAGCCCCAGCATTTT. It encodes CATSRGTGGQPQHF.

This clone has only a few counts. The V call is TRBV25-1, the J call TRBJ2-1; tentatively, D is TRBD2 (5 bases). Trimming pared 8 bases from V and 2 bases from J, leaving 16 bases between. The CDR3 is 15 residues long. Germline CDR1 and CDR2: MGHDK and SYGVNS. The CDR3 here is CASGGRVSAYNEQFF. CDR3 nucleotides: TGTGCCAGCGGAGGACGAGTCTCAGCCTACAATGAGCAGTTCTTC.